This TCR beta chain is drawn from a study of early T cells in non-severe SARS-CoV-2 infection. TCRdb re-derived calls from the 5' RACE reads in MiXCR, one entry per CDR3 protein. The sample yields more than 90,000 distinct CDR3 sequences, about 11% seen once. The table lists this clonotype with a few counts. The germline CDR1 and CDR2 sequences are KGHSH and LQKENI. This CDR3 has 15 residues. V lost 6 bases and J lost 13; bases outside the gene matches: 13. The receptor was derived from an adult who was a healthcare worker with PCR-confirmed SARS-CoV-2 infection or an uninfected control (not recorded which). This sequence joins TRBV18 and TRBJ2-1; 12 bases map to TRBD1. Sequenced: whole blood. The CDR3 DNA follows: TGTGCCAGCTCCCCCGGGACAGGGGGCAGGTCGGAACAGTTCTTC. Protein sequence: CASSPGTGGRSEQFF.